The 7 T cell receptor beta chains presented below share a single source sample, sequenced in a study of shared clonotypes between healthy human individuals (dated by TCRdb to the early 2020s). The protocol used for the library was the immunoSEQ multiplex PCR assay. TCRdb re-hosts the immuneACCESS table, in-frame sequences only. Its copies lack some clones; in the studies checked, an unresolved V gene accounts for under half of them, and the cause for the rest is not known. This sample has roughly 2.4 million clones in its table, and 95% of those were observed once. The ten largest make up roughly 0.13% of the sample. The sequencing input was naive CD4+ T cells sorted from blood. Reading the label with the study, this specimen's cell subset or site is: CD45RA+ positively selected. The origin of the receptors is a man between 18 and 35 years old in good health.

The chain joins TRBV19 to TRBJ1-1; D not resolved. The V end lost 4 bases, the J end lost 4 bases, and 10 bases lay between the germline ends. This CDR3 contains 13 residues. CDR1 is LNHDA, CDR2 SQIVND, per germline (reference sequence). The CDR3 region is CASSRVQSTEAFF. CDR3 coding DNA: TGTGCCAGTAGTAGAGTCCAGAGCACTGAAGCTTTCTTT.

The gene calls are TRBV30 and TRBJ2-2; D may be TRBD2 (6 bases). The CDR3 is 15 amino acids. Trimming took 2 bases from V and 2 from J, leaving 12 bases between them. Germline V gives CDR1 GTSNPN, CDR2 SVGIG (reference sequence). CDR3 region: CAWSTFGGNTGELFF. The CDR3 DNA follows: TGTGCCTGGAGTACCTTCGGGGGTAACACCGGGGAGCTGTTTTTT.

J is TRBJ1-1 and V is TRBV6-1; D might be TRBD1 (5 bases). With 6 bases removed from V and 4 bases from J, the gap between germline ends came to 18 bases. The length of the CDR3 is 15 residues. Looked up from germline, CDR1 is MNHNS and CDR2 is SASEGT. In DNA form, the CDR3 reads TGTGCCAGCAGATCGGGTCCAGGGCTGAGCACTGAAGCTTTCTTT. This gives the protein CASRSGPGLSTEAFF.

DNA for the CDR3: TGTGCCAGCAGTTACTCGACTACAGGGAGCAACGAGCAGTACTTC. Its translation: CASSYSTTGSNEQYF. This chain links TRBV6-6 with TRBJ2-7, with a tentative D call TRBD1 (6 bases). Trimming pared 0 bases from V and 5 bases from J, leaving 14 bases between. Germline V gene lookup returns CDR1 MNHNY and CDR2 SVGAGI (reference sequence). The CDR3 runs to 15 residues.

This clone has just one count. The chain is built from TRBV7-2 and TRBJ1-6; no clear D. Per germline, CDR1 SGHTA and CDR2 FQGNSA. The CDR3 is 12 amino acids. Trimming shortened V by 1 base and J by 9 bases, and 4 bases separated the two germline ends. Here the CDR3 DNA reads TGTGCCAGCAGCTTAGTTTTTTCACCCCTCCACTTT. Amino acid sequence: CASSLVFSPLHF.

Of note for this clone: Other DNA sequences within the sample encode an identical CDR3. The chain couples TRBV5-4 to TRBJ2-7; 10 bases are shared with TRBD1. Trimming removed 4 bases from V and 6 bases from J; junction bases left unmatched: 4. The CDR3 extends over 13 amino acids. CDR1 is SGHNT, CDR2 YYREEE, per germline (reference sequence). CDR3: CASSPRDRGEQYF. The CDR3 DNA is TGTGCCAGCAGCCCCCGGGACAGGGGCGAGCAGTACTTC.

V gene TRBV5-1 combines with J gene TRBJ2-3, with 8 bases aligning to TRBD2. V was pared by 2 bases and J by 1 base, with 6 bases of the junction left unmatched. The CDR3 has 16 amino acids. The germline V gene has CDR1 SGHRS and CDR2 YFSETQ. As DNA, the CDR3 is TGCGCCAGCAGCTTCTCGGGACTAGGGGGCACAGATACGCAGTATTTT. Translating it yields CASSFSGLGGTDTQYF.